These 25 T cell receptor beta chains originate from one sample sequenced in a study of T cells in Graves' hyperthyroidism and ophthalmopathy. Researchers took RNA transcripts and amplified the TCR beta CDR3 regions from them. The HTBI set primed first-round TCR CDR3 RT-PCR. TCRdb reanalysed the multiplex PCR reads using MiXCR and keeps one entry per CDR3 protein. The profile shows 350,000 or so distinct CDR3 sequences, 18% of them singletons. Source material: blood. All receptors derive from a woman between 50 and 59 years old with Graves' hyperthyroidism.

This clonotype was seen at least ten times. The chain joins TRBV7-9 to TRBJ2-2, with TRBD2 matching over 10 bases. Germline CDR1 reads SEHNR; CDR2 reads FQNEAQ (reference sequence). The CDR3 runs to 19 residues. After removal of 5 bases from V and 1 base from J, the junction contained 13 bases not matched to a gene. The chain's CDR3 is CASSPSGRAIHGNTGELFF. The CDR3 nucleotides read TGTGCCAGCAGCCCGAGCGGGAGGGCCATTCATGGGAACACCGGGGAGCTGTTTTTT.

This clonotype was seen at least ten times. CDR3 bases: TGTGCCAGCATTGGACATCTCACTGAAGCTTTCTTT. Translated: CASIGHLTEAFF. V usage is TRBV6-1 and J usage is TRBJ1-1; D is perhaps TRBD1 (5 bases). Germline assignment: CDR1 MNHNS and CDR2 SASEGT. The CDR3 totals 12 residues. Trimming pared 7 bases from V and 4 bases from J, leaving 10 bases between.

This clonotype was counted many times. This chain connects TRBV9 to TRBJ2-7; 7 bases agree with TRBD2. Germline CDR1 SGDLS, CDR2 YYNGEE. V was pared by 3 bases and J by 2 bases, with 17 bases of the junction left unmatched. This CDR3 spans 18 amino acids. The chain's CDR3 is CASSDCVRNGRNAYEQYF. CDR3 bases: TGTGCCAGCAGCGACTGCGTTCGGAACGGGAGGAACGCCTACGAGCAGTACTTC. Using reference TRBV9 and TRBJ2-7 for the parts outside the CDR3, the full variable domain is DSGVTQTPKHLITATGQRVTLRCSPRSGDLSVYWYQQSLDQGLQFLIQYYNGEERAKGNILERFSAQQFPDLHSELNLSSLELGDSALYFCASSDCVRNGRNAYEQYFGPGTRLTVT.

In this sample, this clonotype turned up many times. This chain links TRBV11-3 with TRBJ2-2; no clear D. The V end lost 6 bases, the J end lost 3 bases, and 8 bases lay between the germline ends. Germline CDR1 and CDR2: SGHNT and YENEEA. This CDR3 has 13 amino acids. The CDR3 spells CASSKAYTGELFF. DNA for the CDR3: TGTGCCAGCAGTAAGGCCTACACCGGGGAGCTGTTTTTT. Variable domain in full (rest from reference TRBV11-3 and TRBJ2-2): EAGVVQSPRYKIIEKKQPVAFWCNPISGHNTLYWYLQNLGQGPELLIRYENEEAVDDSQLPKDRFSAERLKGVDSTLKIQPAELGDSAVYLCASSKAYTGELFFGEGSRLTVL.

This clonotype was picked up many times. The chain employs TRBV2 and TRBJ1-4; D gene ambiguous. Between the trimmed V and J ends, which lost 8 bases and 8 bases, there was a span of 15 bases. This CDR3 is 13 amino acids long. Germline V gene sequence: CDR1 SNHLY, CDR2 FYNNEI. The CDR3 sequence is CASGPYVDEKLFF. DNA for the CDR3: TGTGCCAGCGGGCCTTACGTGGACGAAAAACTGTTTTTT.

This clonotype was counted many times. V usage is TRBV5-1 and J usage is TRBJ2-1; 9 bases match TRBD2. Losses at the gene ends were 0 bases for V and 4 bases for J; bases not matched to a gene: 5. Germline-derived CDR1 and CDR2 are SGHRS and YFSETQ. CDR3 length: 16 amino acids. In nucleotides, the CDR3 is TGCGCCAGCAGCTTGGTGACTAGCGGTAATTACAATGAGCAGTTCTTC. Its protein is CASSLVTSGNYNEQFF.

Ten or more counts support this clonotype. This chain uses TRBV5-1 with TRBJ1-1; tentatively, D is TRBD1 (6 bases). The CDR3 totals 14 residues. Germline V lookup: CDR1 SGHRS, CDR2 YFSETQ. V gave up 4 bases and J gave up 1 base, with 11 bases separating them. The CDR3 is CASSTWTENTEAFF. DNA for the CDR3: TGCGCCAGCAGCACCTGGACAGAGAACACTGAAGCTTTCTTT.

The chain is built from TRBV20-1 and TRBJ1-1, with TRBD1 matching 7 bases. This CDR3 has 11 amino acids. Germline V CDR1 and CDR2: DFQATT, SNEGSKA (reference sequence). CDR3 in DNA: TGCAGGGCAGGGGGGAACACTGAAGCTTTCTTT. It encodes CRAGGNTEAFF.

The chain is built from TRBV29-1 and TRBJ2-3; D uncertain. The length of the CDR3 is 12 residues. Trimming took off 4 bases at V and 4 bases at J, with 9 bases between the two ends. Germline V lookup: CDR1 SQVTM, CDR2 ANQGSEA. CDR3: CSVVSRPDTQYF. In DNA, the CDR3 is TGCAGCGTTGTGTCACGCCCAGATACGCAGTATTTT.

This clonotype was detected only once. CDR3 DNA: TGTGCCAGCAGCTTGAGGGGACAATCATTGTTTTTT. Translated, it gives CASSLRGQSLFF. J is TRBJ1-4 and V is TRBV11-2; tentatively, D is TRBD1 (6 bases). CDR3 size: 12 residues. Trimming took 3 bases from V and 15 from J, leaving 14 bases between them. Per germline, CDR1 SGHAT and CDR2 FQNNGV.

The rearrangement links TRBV5-1 to TRBJ2-3, with 11 positions matching TRBD2. The CDR3 consists of 15 residues. V shed 7 bases and J 4 bases; nucleotides not matched to a gene: 8. Looked up from germline, CDR1 is SGHRS and CDR2 is YFSETQ. The CDR3 here is CASALLAGGPDTQYF. The CDR3 bases are TGCGCCAGCGCCCTCCTAGCGGGAGGCCCAGATACGCAGTATTTT. Variable domain in full (rest from reference TRBV5-1 and TRBJ2-3): KAGVTQTPRYLIKTRGQQVTLSCSPISGHRSVSWYQQTPGQGLQFLFEYFSETQRNKGNFPGRFSGRQFSNSRSEMNVSTLELGDSALYLCASALLAGGPDTQYFGPGTRLTVL.

This clonotype has ten or more counts. The J gene is TRBJ1-4, the V gene TRBV28; perhaps TRBD1 as D (6 bases). V was cut by 5 bases and J by 8 bases, with 15 bases left in between. The CDR3 is 14 amino acids. The germline V gene has CDR1 MDHEN and CDR2 SYDVKM. For the CDR3, the DNA is TGTGCCAGCAGTGGGACGGGGGGCGCAGAAAAACTGTTTTTT. Amino acids: CASSGTGGAEKLFF.

Regarding this clonotype: A read error may account for a junction end that differs from germline. Here the CDR3 reads CASSQVGRGLDGELFF. CDR3 nucleotide sequence: TGCGCCAGCAGCCAAGTGGGCAGGGGGCTTGACGGGGAGCTGTTTTTT. V gene TRBV7-9 combines with J gene TRBJ2-2; the match to TRBD1 covers 8 bases. The CDR3 extends over 16 amino acids. Germline V gene sequence: CDR1 SEHNR, CDR2 FQNEAQ (reference sequence).

The CDR3 loop is CATSDGRDAKNIQYF. The DNA for the CDR3 is TGTGCCACCAGTGATGGCCGGGACGCCAAAAACATTCAGTACTTC. The rearrangement uses TRBV24-1 and TRBJ2-4, with D perhaps given as TRBD1 or TRBD2 (5 bases each). Trimming shortened V by 3 bases and J by 1 base, and 9 bases separated the two germline ends. In germline, CDR1 is KGHDR, CDR2 SFDVKD. The CDR3 covers 15 residues.

This clonotype has just a few counts. The chain combines TRBV19 with TRBJ1-6, with TRBD1 matching 7 bases. This CDR3 has 13 amino acids. Trimming cost V 9 bases and J 7 bases; bases outside gene matches: 6. Germline CDR1 and CDR2: LNHDA and SQIVND (reference sequence). CDR3 loop: CASADRFNSPLHF. CDR3 DNA: TGTGCCAGCGCGGACAGGTTCAATTCACCCCTCCACTTT.

About this clonotype: Given a much more abundant clone one base away, this may be a read error. The chain combines TRBV2 with TRBJ2-7; possibly TRBD1 for D (6 bases). Germline assignment: CDR1 SNHLY and CDR2 FYNNEI. The CDR3 has 15 residues. The CDR3 loop reads CASSLRDTPSYEQHF. DNA for the CDR3: TGTGCCAGCAGTTTACGGGACACCCCCTCCTACGAGCAGCACTTC.

The chain has TRBV2 and TRBJ2-2, with 10 bases matching TRBD1. Germline V lookup: CDR1 SNHLY, CDR2 FYNNEI. The CDR3 runs 15 residues. V lost 5 bases and J lost 2; bases outside the gene matches: 2. CDR3 in amino acids: CASSRTGGNTGELFF. In DNA, the CDR3 is TGTGCCAGCAGTAGGACAGGGGGTAACACCGGGGAGCTGTTTTTT. Using reference TRBV2 and TRBJ2-2 for the parts outside the CDR3, the full variable domain is EPEVTQTPSHQVTQMGQEVILRCVPISNHLYFYWYRQILGQKVEFLVSFYNNEISEKSEIFDDQFSVERPDGSNFTLKIRSTKLEDSAMYFCASSRTGGNTGELFFGEGSRLTVL.

In its sample, this clonotype was seen many times. The chain links TRBV19 to TRBJ1-1; maybe TRBD1 (5 bases). Germline V gives CDR1 LNHDA, CDR2 SQIVND (reference sequence). The CDR3 totals 14 residues. V was clipped by 5 bases and J by 1 base, with 11 bases between them. This CDR3 reads CASSSGTPNTEAFF. As DNA, the CDR3 is TGTGCCAGTAGTTCCGGGACGCCGAACACTGAAGCTTTCTTT.

This rearrangement joins TRBV5-1 to TRBJ2-1; weak D call: TRBD2 (6 bases). V was cut by 0 bases and J by 0 bases, with 10 bases left in between. The CDR3 length is 16 residues. Germline-derived CDR1 and CDR2 are SGHRS and YFSETQ. In DNA form, the CDR3 reads TGCGCCAGCAGCTTGGCCGGGGGAATCTCCTACAATGAGCAGTTCTTC. Its protein product is CASSLAGGISYNEQFF. The variable domain in full, completed from reference TRBV5-1 and TRBJ2-1, reads KAGVTQTPRYLIKTRGQQVTLSCSPISGHRSVSWYQQTPGQGLQFLFEYFSETQRNKGNFPGRFSGRQFSNSRSEMNVSTLELGDSALYLCASSLAGGISYNEQFFGPGTRLTVL.

A remark on this clonotype: One end of the junction does not line up with germline, which may come from a read error. The chain joins TRBV28 to TRBJ2-3; D is perhaps TRBD1 (6 bases). The CDR3 is 17 residues long. The germline V gene has CDR1 MDHEN and CDR2 SYDVKM. CDR3 loop: CAGSFAPGQGPLDMQYF. DNA for the CDR3: TGTGCCGGCAGTTTCGCTCCGGGACAAGGGCCTCTCGATATGCAGTATTTT.

This chain uses TRBV4-1 with TRBJ2-5, with 9 bases fitting TRBD2. CDR3 length: 16 residues. CDR1 and CDR2 (germline): MGHRA, YSYEKL. Losses at the gene ends were 0 bases for V and 1 base for J; bases not matched to a gene: 3. CDR3 protein: CASSQEGSGGQETQYF. Here the CDR3 DNA reads TGCGCCAGCAGCCAAGAGGGTAGCGGGGGCCAAGAGACCCAGTACTTC.

This clonotype has a handful of counts. The chain employs TRBV5-1 and TRBJ1-4, with D tentatively TRBD1 (5 bases). CDR3 length: 14 amino acids. CDR1 and CDR2 (germline): SGHRS, YFSETQ. Trimming left V 0 bases short and J 7 bases short, with 10 bases between. As DNA, the CDR3 is TGCGCCAGCAGCTTGGGAGGGACTCGTGAAAAACTGTTTTTT. Its protein product is CASSLGGTREKLFF.

This chain connects TRBV3-1 to TRBJ2-1, with a tentative D call TRBD2 (5 bases). V was cut by 1 base and J by 8 bases, with 6 bases left in between. The CDR3 loop spans 12 amino acids. Germline-derived CDR1 and CDR2 are LGHDT and YNNKEL (reference sequence). The CDR3 is CASSQGRHEQFF. Written as DNA, the CDR3 is TGTGCCAGCAGCCAAGGGAGGCATGAGCAGTTCTTC.

This clonotype was seen a handful of times. The rearrangement links TRBV10-3 to TRBJ1-6, with D possibly TRBD1 on 5 matching bases. Deletions cut 4 bases from V and 5 bases from J, with 18 bases between. The germline CDR1 and CDR2 sequences are ENHRY and SYGVKD. The CDR3 runs 17 residues. The CDR3 spells CAISGNNPGVHNSPLHF. CDR3 DNA sequence: TGTGCCATCAGTGGGAATAACCCGGGGGTCCATAATTCACCCCTCCACTTT.

The CDR3 nucleotides read TGTGCCAGCAGGGATACAGGGGCCGGGGCCAACGTCCTGACTTTC. It specifies CASRDTGAGANVLTF. The chain combines TRBV6-1 with TRBJ2-6; 7 nucleotides line up with TRBD1. Per germline, CDR1 MNHNS and CDR2 SASEGT. Trimming removed 6 bases from V and 4 bases from J; junction bases left unmatched: 6. This CDR3 region has 15 residues.